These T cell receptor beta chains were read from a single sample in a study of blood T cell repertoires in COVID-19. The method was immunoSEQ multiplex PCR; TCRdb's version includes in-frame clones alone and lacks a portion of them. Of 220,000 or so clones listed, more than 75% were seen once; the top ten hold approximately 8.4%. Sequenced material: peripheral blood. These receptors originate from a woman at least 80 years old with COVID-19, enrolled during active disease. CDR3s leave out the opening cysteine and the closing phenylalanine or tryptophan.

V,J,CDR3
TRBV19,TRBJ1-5,ASIDDRGPHQPQH
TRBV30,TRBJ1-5,AWSEAVGNQPQH
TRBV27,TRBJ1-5,ASSFRENSNQPQH
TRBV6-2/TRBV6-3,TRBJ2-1,ASSSGQGGSVEQF
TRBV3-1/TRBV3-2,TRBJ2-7,ASSLSLAVLGEQY
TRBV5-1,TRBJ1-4,ASSRLPGTGGEKLF
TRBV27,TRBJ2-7,ASSSLGTGGGEQY
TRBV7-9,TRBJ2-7,ASRIAGGNEQY
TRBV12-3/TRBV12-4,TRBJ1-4,ASSLGSGEKLF
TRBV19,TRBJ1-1,ASTQGLWGEAF
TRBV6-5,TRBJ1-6,ASRRTGEGSPLH
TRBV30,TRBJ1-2,AWSWDRGSPYGYT
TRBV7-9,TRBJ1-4,ASSLGQRGEKLF
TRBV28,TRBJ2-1,ASSSNEQF
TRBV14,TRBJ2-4,ASSQDSGQGSNIQY
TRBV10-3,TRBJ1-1,AIRWTGVNTEAF
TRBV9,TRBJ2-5,ASSGGTSPGAQY
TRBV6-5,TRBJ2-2,ASRTPSGNTGELF
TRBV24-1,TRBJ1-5,ATSDGPLPQH
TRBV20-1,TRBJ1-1,SAKDRAEAF
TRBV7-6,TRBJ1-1,ASSLMWGGNTEAF
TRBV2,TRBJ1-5,ASRDDSSNQPQH
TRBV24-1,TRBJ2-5,ATSDPSYRTGKETQY
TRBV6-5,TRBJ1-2,ASSLTANYGYT
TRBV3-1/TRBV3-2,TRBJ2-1,ASSPPGTKNNEQF
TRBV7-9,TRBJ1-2,ASSPRVSYGYT
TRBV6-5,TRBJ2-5,ASSYTPTSGVETQY
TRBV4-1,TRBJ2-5,ASSQEREAGRQTQY
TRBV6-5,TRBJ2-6,ASIPRASGANVLT
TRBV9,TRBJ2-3,ASSPRGGGTDTQY
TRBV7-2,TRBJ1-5,ASSSTGGNQPQH
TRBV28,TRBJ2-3,ASSFITSVTDTQY
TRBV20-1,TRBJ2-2,SASTGGRVAGELF
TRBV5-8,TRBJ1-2,ASSLGAGGRGYGYT
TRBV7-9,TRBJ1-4,ASSLGGDGEKLF
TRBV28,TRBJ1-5,ASSPNNRGRNQPQH
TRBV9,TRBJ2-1,ASSHLLGEYNEQF
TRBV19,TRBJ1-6,ASSIPGTSPLH
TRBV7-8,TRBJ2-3,ASSLGTGLSTDTQY
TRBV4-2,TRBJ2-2,ASSHGLAGGRIPGELF
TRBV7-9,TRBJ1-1,ASSLMGSTEAF
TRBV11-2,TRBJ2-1,ASSLIAGVQF